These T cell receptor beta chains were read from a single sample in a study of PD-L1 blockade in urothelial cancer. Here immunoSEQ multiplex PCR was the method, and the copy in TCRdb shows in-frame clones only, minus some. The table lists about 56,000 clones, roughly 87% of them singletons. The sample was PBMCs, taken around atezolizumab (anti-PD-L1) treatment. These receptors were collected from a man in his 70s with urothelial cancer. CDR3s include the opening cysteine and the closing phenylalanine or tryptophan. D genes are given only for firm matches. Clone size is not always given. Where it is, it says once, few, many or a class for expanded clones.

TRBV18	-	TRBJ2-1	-	CASSPISQGEQFF	TGTGCCAGCTCACCTATCTCCCAGGGGGAGCAGTTCTTC
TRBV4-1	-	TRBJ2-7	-	CASSQDRLRYEQYF	TGCGCCAGCAGCCAAGACAGACTACGCTACGAGCAGTACTTC
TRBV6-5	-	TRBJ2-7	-	CASQKGRGGAYEQYF	TGTGCCAGCCAAAAGGGGCGGGGCGGCGCCTACGAGCAGTACTTC
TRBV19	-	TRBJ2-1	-	CASSIGPSRGEQFF	TGTGCCAGTAGTATAGGTCCGAGTAGGGGTGAGCAGTTCTTC
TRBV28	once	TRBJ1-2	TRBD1	CASSSGGAKYGYTF	TGTGCCAGCAGCTCAGGGGGCGCGAAGTATGGCTACACCTTC
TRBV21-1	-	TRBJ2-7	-	CASSKEERTSYEQYF	TGTGCCAGCAGCAAAGAGGAGCGGACTTCCTACGAGCAGTACTTC
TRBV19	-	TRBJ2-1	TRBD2	CASSSLLALMGNEQFF	TGTGCCAGTAGTTCACTACTAGCGTTGATGGGGAATGAGCAGTTCTTC
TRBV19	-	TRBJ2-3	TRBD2	CATRTSGTDTQYF	TGTGCCACCCGGACTAGCGGGACAGATACGCAGTATTTT
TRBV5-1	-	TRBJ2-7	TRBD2	CASSLQGGSYEQYF	TGCGCCAGCAGCTTGCAGGGAGGGAGCTACGAGCAGTACTTC
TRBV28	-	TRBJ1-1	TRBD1	CASSPPGQGNTEAFF	TGTGCCAGCAGTCCACCGGGACAGGGGAACACTGAAGCTTTCTTT
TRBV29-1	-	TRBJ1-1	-	CSVEGATNTEAFF	TGCAGCGTTGAGGGGGCGACGAACACTGAAGCTTTCTTT
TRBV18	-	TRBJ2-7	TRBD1	CASSPGQNYEQYF	TGTGCCAGCTCACCGGGACAGAACTACGAGCAGTACTTC
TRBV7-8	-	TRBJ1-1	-	CASSLEVGAGTEAFF	TGTGCCAGCAGCTTAGAGGTGGGGGCCGGCACTGAAGCTTTCTTT
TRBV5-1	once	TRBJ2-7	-	CASSPQGGGYEQYF	TGCGCCAGCAGCCCCCAGGGAGGTGGCTACGAGCAGTACTTC
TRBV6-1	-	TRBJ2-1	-	CASSPQGKNEQFF	TGTGCCAGCAGTCCACAGGGAAAAAATGAGCAGTTCTTC
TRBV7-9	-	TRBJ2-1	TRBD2	CASSFALAGGPGEQFF	TGTGCCAGCAGCTTCGCACTAGCGGGAGGGCCCGGTGAGCAGTTCTTC
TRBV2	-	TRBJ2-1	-	CASSADTNNEQFF	TGTGCCAGCAGTGCGGACACCAACAATGAGCAGTTCTTC
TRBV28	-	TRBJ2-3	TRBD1	CATSGTGKNTDTQYF	TGTGCCACCAGTGGGACAGGAAAGAACACAGATACGCAGTATTTT
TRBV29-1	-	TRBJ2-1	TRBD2	CSVTPRASGTREQFF	TGCAGCGTGACCCCTCGAGCTAGCGGTACGAGGGAGCAGTTCTTC
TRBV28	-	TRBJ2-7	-	CASSSPQGWYEQYF	TGTGCCAGCAGTTCCCCGCAGGGGTGGTACGAGCAGTACTTC
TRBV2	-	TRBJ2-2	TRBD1	CASSGVRTGAGELFF	TGTGCCAGCAGTGGTGTGAGGACAGGGGCCGGGGAGCTGTTTTTT
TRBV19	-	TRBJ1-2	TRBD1	CASSIDGYRGQYGYTF	TGTGCCAGTAGTATAGATGGTTACAGGGGGCAATATGGCTACACCTTC
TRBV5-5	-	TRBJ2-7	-	CASSLAAGSGEQYF	TGTGCCAGCAGCTTGGCCGCCGGGAGCGGCGAGCAGTACTTC